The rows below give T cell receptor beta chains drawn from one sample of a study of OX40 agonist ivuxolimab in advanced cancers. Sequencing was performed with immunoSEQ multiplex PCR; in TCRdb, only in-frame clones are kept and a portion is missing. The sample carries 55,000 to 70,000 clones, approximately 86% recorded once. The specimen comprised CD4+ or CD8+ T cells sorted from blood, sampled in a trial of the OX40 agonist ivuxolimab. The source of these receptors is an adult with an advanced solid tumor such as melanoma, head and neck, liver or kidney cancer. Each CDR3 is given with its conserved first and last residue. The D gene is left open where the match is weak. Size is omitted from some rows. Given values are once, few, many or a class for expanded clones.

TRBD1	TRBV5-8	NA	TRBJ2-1	TGTGCCAGCAGCTTAACCGGGACAGGGGGTTTTAGTGAGCAGTTCTTC	CASSLTGTGGFSEQFF
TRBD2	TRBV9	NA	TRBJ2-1	TGTGCCAGCAGCGTACTCGCGGGAGGTTCCTACAATGAGCAGTTCTTC	CASSVLAGGSYNEQFF
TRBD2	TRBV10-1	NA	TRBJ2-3	TGCGCCAGCACTCCGGGAGGTCTCGGGGATACGCAGTATTTT	CASTPGGLGDTQYF
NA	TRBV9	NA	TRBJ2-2	TGTGCCAGCAGCCCGCGGGTGAACACCGGGGAGCTGTTTTTT	CASSPRVNTGELFF
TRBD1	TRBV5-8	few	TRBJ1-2	TGTGCCAGCAGCCGGGACAGCTCAGCTAACTATGGCTACACCTTC	CASSRDSSANYGYTF
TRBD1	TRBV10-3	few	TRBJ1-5	TGTGCCATCAGCCGGGACAGAGGCTATCAGCCCCAGCATTTT	CAISRDRGYQPQHF
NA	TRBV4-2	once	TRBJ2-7	TGTGCCAGCAGAGGGGATACCCTCTACGAGCAGTACTTC	CASRGDTLYEQYF
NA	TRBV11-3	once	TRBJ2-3	TGTGCCAGCAGCTTAGACGGTGGCAGCGCGGTGTATTTT	CASSLDGGSAVYF
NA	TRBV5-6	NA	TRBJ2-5	TGTGCCAGCAGCTTGGGTCGGGGGAGTAGATCCCAAGAGACCCAGTACTTC	CASSLGRGSRSQETQYF
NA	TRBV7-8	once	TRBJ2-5	TGTGCCAGCAGCCGAAGGGTGCGAGAGACCCAGTACTTC	CASSRRVRETQYF
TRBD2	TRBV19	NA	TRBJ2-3	TGTGCCAGTAGTGGACGAGCCGGGACTAGCGGGACGAGCACAGATACGCAGTATTTT	CASSGRAGTSGTSTDTQYF
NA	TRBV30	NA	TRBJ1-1	TGTGCCTGGAGTCCACGGGGAGGCACTGAAGCTTTCTTT	CAWSPRGGTEAFF
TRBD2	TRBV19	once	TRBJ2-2	TGTGCCAGCCAACCGCCTCTAGCGGGTGGCGGGGAGCTGTTTTTT	CASQPPLAGGGELFF
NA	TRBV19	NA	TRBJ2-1	TGTGCCAGTAGTATAGCTGAGGGCTTGGGGAATGAGCAGTTCTTC	CASSIAEGLGNEQFF
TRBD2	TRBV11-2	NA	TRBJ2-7	TGTGCCAGCAGCTTAGGGGGGGGGATCGTCGGATACAGCTCCTACGAGCAGTACTTC	CASSLGGGIVGYSSYEQYF
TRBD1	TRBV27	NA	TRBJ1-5	TGTGCCAGCAGTTTCGGGCAGGGGGTCAATCAGCCCCAGCATTTT	CASSFGQGVNQPQHF
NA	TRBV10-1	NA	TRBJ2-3	TGCGCCAGCAGTGCGGGGGATTGGGCCCGTAATACGCAGTATTTT	CASSAGDWARNTQYF
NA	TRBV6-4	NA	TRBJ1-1	TGTGCCCGAAGCGGGGTTAACGGCACTGAAGCTTTCTTT	CARSGVNGTEAFF
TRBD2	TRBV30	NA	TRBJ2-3	TGTGCCTGGACCCGGGGACTAGCGGGTAGCACAGATACGCAGTATTTT	CAWTRGLAGSTDTQYF
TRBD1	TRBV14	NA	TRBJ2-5	TGTGCCAGCAGACGCACAGGGGAATCGGAGACCCAGTACTTC	CASRRTGESETQYF
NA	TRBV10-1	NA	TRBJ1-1	TGCGCCAGCAGTCGGGGTCCAAACACTGAAGCTTTCTTT	CASSRGPNTEAFF
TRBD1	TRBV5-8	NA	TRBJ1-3	TGTGCCAGCAGCCGAGAACAGGGGGCTGGAAACACCATATATTTT	CASSREQGAGNTIYF